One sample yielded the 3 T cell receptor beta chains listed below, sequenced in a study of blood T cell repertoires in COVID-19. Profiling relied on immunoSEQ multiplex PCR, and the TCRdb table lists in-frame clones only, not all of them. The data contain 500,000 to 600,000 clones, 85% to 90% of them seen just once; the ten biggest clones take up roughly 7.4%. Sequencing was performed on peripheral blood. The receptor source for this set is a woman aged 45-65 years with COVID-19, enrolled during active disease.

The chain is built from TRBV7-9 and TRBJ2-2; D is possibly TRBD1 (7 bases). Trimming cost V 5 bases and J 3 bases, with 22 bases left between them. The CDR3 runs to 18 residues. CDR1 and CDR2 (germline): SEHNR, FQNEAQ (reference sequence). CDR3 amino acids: CASSATALQGDYTGELFF. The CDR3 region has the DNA TGTGCCAGCAGCGCTACAGCACTTCAGGGGGACTACACCGGGGAGCTGTTTTTT.

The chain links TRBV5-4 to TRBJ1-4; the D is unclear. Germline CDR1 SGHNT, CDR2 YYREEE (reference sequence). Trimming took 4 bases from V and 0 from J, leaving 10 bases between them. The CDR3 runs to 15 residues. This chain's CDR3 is CASSLAGTTNEKLFF. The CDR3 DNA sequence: TGTGCCAGCAGCCTGGCCGGGACAACTAATGAAAAACTGTTTTTT.

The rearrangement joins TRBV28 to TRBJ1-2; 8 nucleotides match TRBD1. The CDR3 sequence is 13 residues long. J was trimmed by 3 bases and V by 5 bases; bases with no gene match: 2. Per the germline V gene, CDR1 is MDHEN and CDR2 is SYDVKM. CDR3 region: CASSLTGDYGYTF. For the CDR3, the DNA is TGTGCCAGCAGTCTGACAGGGGACTATGGCTACACCTTC.